This T cell receptor beta chain emerged from a study of control samples from healthy donors and cancer patients. Assay used: immunoSEQ multiplex PCR; TCRdb lists only in-frame clones, some missing. The sample shows about 180,000 clones, 85% to 90% of them seen only once. The V and J ends lost 5 bases and 5 bases, in that order; junction bases with no gene match: 7. The CDR3 length is 16 residues. Germline CDR1 reads MGHRA; CDR2 reads YSYEKL. The gene calls are TRBV4-1 and TRBJ2-2; 11 bases agree with TRBD1. This sequence was found in a woman aged 45-60 years in good health. The sequencing input was blood. CDR3 nucleotide sequence: TGCGCCAGCAGCGTTGGACAGGGGGCGCCGACCGGGGAGCTGTTTTTT. This codes for CASSVGQGAPTGELFF.